This TCR beta chain was captured in a study of blood T cells in healthy people across ages. Using a J-beta primer mix together with a sample-barcoded 5' primer, a second PCR was run for roughly 6 to 11 cycles. TCRdb processed the 5' RACE reads anew with MiXCR; each CDR3 protein has one entry. The sample gives around 990,000 distinct CDR3 sequences, 20% to 25% of which show up once; about 0.69% is in the top ten. Germline V gives CDR1 MNHNS, CDR2 SASEGT. The CDR3 consists of 15 residues. V was shortened by 2 bases and J by 0 bases, with 10 bases between the two germline ends. Samples had at least 7 million PBMCs isolated from them. These data also featured in a second study, about T cells of mothers and their children.

The origin of this receptor is a girl aged 2 to 10 in good health. Sequencing was carried out using blood. The chain has TRBV6-1 and TRBJ1-2, with D perhaps TRBD1 (6 bases). The CDR3 is CASSEQGLANYGYTF. The CDR3 DNA is TGTGCCAGCAGTGAACAGGGGCTAGCTAACTATGGCTACACCTTC.